This T cell receptor beta chain emerged from a study of blood T cells in healthy people across ages. Trimming stripped 0 bases from V and 5 bases from J, with 13 bases between. This CDR3 has 14 amino acids. Germline V gene data show CDR1 as DFQATT and CDR2 as SNEGSKA (reference sequence). As for this clonotype: Antigen: not known. The conserved phenylalanine or tryptophan normally closing the CDR3 is absent here, so this likely arose from a read error.

The authors ran a second PCR of about 7 to 11 cycles using a sample-barcoded 5' primer and a J-beta primer mix. TCRdb used MiXCR to reprocess the 5' RACE reads, holding one entry per CDR3 protein. The table records about 570,000 distinct CDR3 sequences, approximately 27% of them present only once. Study-wide findings and caveats: It was not known whether donors were CMV positive (a possible confounder of expanded clonotype changes).

This chain links TRBV20-1 with TRBJ1-2; D uncertain. The clonotype was recovered from a woman in her 70s in good health. Sequenced input: blood. CDR3 protein: CSARDNLLGYGYTL. The CDR3 DNA follows: TGCAGTGCTAGAGATAACCTCCTAGGGTATGGCTACACCCTC.